This T cell receptor beta chain was obtained from a study of T cells in localized non-small cell lung cancer. The study's findings and limits: Researchers found a median approximately 60 of the top 100 tumor clones in adjacent lung.

Sequenced by immunoSEQ multiplex PCR; TCRdb stores in-frame clones only, minus some. The sample records 70,000 to 80,000 clones, more than 75% being singletons. Comment on this clone: Its antigen is not known.

The receptor comes from a woman aged 40-69 years with stage I squamous cell lung carcinoma. The sample consisted of peripheral blood, taken before any cancer treatment.

The CDR3 spells CSARGGTEAFF. The CDR3 nucleotides are TGCAGTGCTAGAGGGGGGACTGAAGCTTTCTTT. This rearrangement joins TRBV20-1 to TRBJ1-1; TRBD1 is a possible D gene (5 bases). V was pared by 1 base and J by 5 bases, with 5 bases between. The CDR3 totals 11 residues. The V gene's germline CDR1 is DFQATT and CDR2 SNEGSKA (reference sequence).